The TCR beta chain under discussion was sequenced for a study of a mutant IDH1 vaccine in newly diagnosed glioma. Of note for this clone: Antigen specificity is unknown.

The protocol was immunoSEQ multiplex PCR, while the TCRdb copy is restricted to in-frame clones and leaves out a portion. The top ten clones hold more than 9.5% of a sample with 20,000 to 25,000 clones, roughly 70% of them seen once. The CDR3 has 14 amino acids. V was trimmed by 6 bases and J by 2 bases, leaving 11 bases between them. Per the germline V gene, CDR1 is SEHNR and CDR2 is FQNEAQ (reference sequence). Described time point: week 11, during vaccination. Each vaccine dose was 300 ug of mutant IDH1 20-mer peptide, with topical imiquimod. The receptor was isolated from a man between 18 and 35 years old with glioma. Some clones in this sample may be carry-over from other donors' samples. This material consisted of peripheral blood mononuclear cells (PBMCs), taken from a glioma patient whose treatment included an IDH1 peptide vaccine. This chain uses TRBV7-9 with TRBJ2-1; D not resolved. The CDR3 DNA is TGTGCCAGCAGTCGCCAGCAGACCTACAATGAGCAGTTCTTC. It encodes CASSRQQTYNEQFF.